This TCR beta chain was identified in a study of blood T cell repertoires in COVID-19. Assay used: immunoSEQ multiplex PCR; TCRdb lists only in-frame clones, some missing. The sample yields 70,000 to 85,000 clones, approximately 78% seen once. Trimming pared 5 bases from V and 4 bases from J, leaving 12 bases between. Germline V gene sequence: CDR1 SGHVS, CDR2 FQNEAQ. The CDR3 has 14 amino acids. The chain carries TRBV7-8 and TRBJ1-5; no definite D call. The sequenced material came from peripheral blood. The source is a man aged 55 to 70 with acute or convalescent COVID-19. Here the CDR3 DNA reads TGTGCCAGCAGCCAGACACGTAATAATCAGCCCCAGCATTTT. This codes for CASSQTRNNQPQHF.